Below are 8 T cell receptor beta chains sequenced from a single sample in a study of T cells expressing NK-cell markers. TCRdb derives one entry per CDR3 protein from the 5' RACE reads, leaving out DNA. This sample's table reports hundreds of thousands of distinct CDR3 sequences. The sequencing input was blood T cells: a sorted CD56 or NKG2C T cell subset, CD4+ or CD8+ T cells, or bulk PBMC T cells (not recorded which). Every receptor here comes from a woman aged 18 to 69 in good health.

This CDR3 is CASSQGRLNTEAFF. The chain links TRBV4-3 to TRBJ1-1. Germline V lookup: CDR1 LGHNA, CDR2 YSLEER. The CDR3 consists of 14 residues.

V usage is TRBV20-1 and J usage is TRBJ2-3. This CDR3 has 13 amino acids. CDR1 and CDR2 (germline): DFQATT, SNEGSKA (reference sequence). CDR3 residues: CSAKVWATDTQYF.

The rearrangement joins TRBV7-6 to TRBJ2-2. This CDR3 has 15 residues. Per germline, CDR1 SGHVS and CDR2 FNYEAQ. CDR3 loop: CASSLVAENTGELFF.

The gene calls are TRBV9 and TRBJ1-1. Germline lookup yields CDR1 SGDLS and CDR2 YYNGEE. The CDR3 contains 16 residues. This CDR3 is CASSPLFGRDGTEAFF. Full variable domain (rest looked up from reference TRBV9 and TRBJ1-1): DSGVTQTPKHLITATGQRVTLRCSPRSGDLSVYWYQQSLDQGLQFLIQYYNGEERAKGNILERFSAQQFPDLHSELNLSSLELGDSALYFCASSPLFGRDGTEAFFGQGTRLTVV.

V and J are TRBV4-2 and TRBJ1-1. Germline values: CDR1 LGHNA, CDR2 YNFKEQ. The CDR3 has 13 amino acids. CDR3 protein: CASSQSSDTEAFF.

The genes are TRBV29-1 and TRBJ2-7; TCRdb calls TRBD2, which cannot be checked without DNA. Germline values: CDR1 SQVTM, CDR2 ANQGSEA. The CDR3 length is 14 residues. The CDR3 here is CSVAVAGGPYEQYF.

V usage is TRBV25-1 and J usage is TRBJ1-6. The germline V gene encodes CDR1 MGHDK and CDR2 SYGVNS. The CDR3 contains 12 residues. This CDR3 reads CASAGGVAPLHF.

V gene TRBV4-1 combines with J gene TRBJ1-5. Germline V gene lookup returns CDR1 MGHRA and CDR2 YSYEKL. This CDR3 is built from 13 residues. CDR3: CASSSAREQPQHF.